This record concerns one T cell receptor (beta chain) sequence. The CDR3 length is 12 residues. The germline V gene has CDR1 SNHLY and CDR2 FYNNEI. Trimming shortened V by 9 bases and J by 6 bases, and 14 bases separated the two germline ends. The entry originates in a study of blood T cell repertoires in COVID-19. Looking at the study overall: Samples came from the United States, Italy and Spain, spanning acute and convalescent COVID-19. From T cells, B-cell-depleted T cells, or PBMCs came the material, which was cDNA or gDNA.

In the study's own analysis: Researchers report that nucleated cell counts were estimated from reference gene primer amplification. Here immunoSEQ multiplex PCR was the method, and the copy in TCRdb shows in-frame clones only, minus some. Clone size and V and J calls were adopted from that table, with D and trimming inferred from the DNA. The sample records about 250,000 clones, approximately 80% being singletons. The receptor was derived from a woman in her fifties or sixties with active or convalescent COVID-19. The chain couples TRBV2 to TRBJ1-1; D is possibly TRBD1 (5 bases). Sequencing was done on a sample of peripheral blood. This CDR3 is CASLPTGAEAFF. DNA of the CDR3: TGTGCCAGTTTGCCCACGGGGGCTGAAGCTTTCTTT.